The 6 T cell receptor beta chains given below trace back to one sample, sequenced in a study of CD8+CD57+ T cells in acquired aplastic anemia. Sequenced patients had shown CD8+CD57+ cell expansion by flow cytometry. For CDR3 and TCR beta VDJ profiling, genomic DNA was the template used. TCRdb reprocessed the reads via MiXCR and lists one record per CDR3 protein. The table records fewer than 250,000 distinct CDR3 sequences, more than 45% of them present only once. Input material: sorted CD4+, CD8+, or CD8+CD57+ T cells (not recorded which) from PBMCs. The source is a human donor with aplastic anemia.

V is TRBV5-1 and J is TRBJ2-3; the D is unclear. Germline V lookup: CDR1 SGHRS, CDR2 YFSETQ. Trimming took 4 bases from V and 2 from J, leaving 8 bases between them. This CDR3 has 13 amino acids. In nucleotides, the CDR3 is TGCGCCAGCAGCCTCAAACTCACAGATACGCAGTATTTT. Amino acids: CASSLKLTDTQYF.

The chain recombines TRBV2 with TRBJ1-2; D ambiguous. The CDR3 runs 10 residues. V lost 10 bases to trimming and J lost 6 bases, with 9 bases between them. Germline loops: CDR1 SNHLY, CDR2 FYNNEI. The CDR3 region is CATLSDGYTF. Written as DNA, the CDR3 is TGTGCCACCTTGTCCGATGGCTACACCTTC. Combining the CDR3 with reference TRBV2 and TRBJ1-2 gives the whole variable domain EPEVTQTPSHQVTQMGQEVILRCVPISNHLYFYWYRQILGQKVEFLVSFYNNEISEKSEIFDDQFSVERPDGSNFTLKIRSTKLEDSAMYFCATLSDGYTFGSGTRLTVV.

Here the CDR3 reads CATSMRGEDTEAFF. The CDR3 DNA sequence: TGTGCCACCAGTATGAGGGGCGAAGACACTGAAGCTTTCTTT. This chain links TRBV24-1 with TRBJ1-1; D might be TRBD1 (5 bases). V was pared by 6 bases and J by 3 bases, with 13 bases between. Germline lookup yields CDR1 KGHDR and CDR2 SFDVKD. The CDR3 contains 14 residues.

This clonotype has ten or more counts. V and J are TRBV4-1 and TRBJ2-5; D may be TRBD1 (6 bases). Germline CDR1 and CDR2: MGHRA and YSYEKL. The V end lost 6 bases, the J end lost 5 bases, and 10 bases lay between the germline ends. This CDR3 is built from 12 residues. The CDR3 DNA follows: TGCGCCAGCAGGACAGGTTCGGAGACCCAGTACTTC. Protein: CASRTGSETQYF.

This clonotype has a count of ten or more. J is TRBJ2-7 and V is TRBV2; TRBD2 might be the D (6 bases). V was trimmed by 6 bases and J by 0 bases, leaving 15 bases between them. This CDR3 comprises 15 residues. CDR1 is SNHLY and CDR2 is FYNNEI in the germline V gene. The CDR3: CASSVLAPSSYEQYF. The CDR3 DNA follows: TGTGCCAGCAGCGTTCTAGCGCCCAGCTCCTACGAGCAGTACTTC.

This clonotype appeared a few times. Possible read error: a much larger clone is one base away. A read error is likely, as this CDR3 ends without the conserved phenylalanine or tryptophan. The chain's CDR3 is CASSPPDGSYEQYL. The CDR3 coding sequence is TGTGCCAGCAGTCCCCCGGACGGCTCCTACGAGCAGTACCTC. This chain uses TRBV2 with TRBJ2-7; the D is unclear. Trimming cost V 5 bases and J 0 bases, with 11 bases left between them. CDR3 size: 14 residues. Germline CDR1 SNHLY, CDR2 FYNNEI.